This T cell receptor (beta chain) emerged from a study of cytomegalovirus exposure and HLA in healthy donors. Findings and caveats of the study: V- and J-gene trimming of TCR beta was linked (in a later analysis) to a missense DCLRE1C variant. Analysis was performed later, and it showed HLA-associated TCR beta chains to be more clonally expanded than equally common others. For cytomegalovirus status, the classifier reportedly gave diagnoses with high specificity and sensitivity. Specificity of three CMV-associated chains for CMV antigens was verified in vitro.

Germline CDR1 and CDR2: SGHKS and YYEKEE (reference sequence). The CDR3 runs to 17 residues. Trimming stripped 0 bases from V and 2 bases from J, with 16 bases between. In regard to this clone: Its specificity is unknown.

13 Jbeta primers and 60 Vbeta primers were used for the PCR. Repertoires were generated with immunoSEQ multiplex PCR, while TCRdb's copy carries only in-frame clones and drops some. This table has about 120,000 clones, 77% appearing once. The rearrangement links TRBV5-5 to TRBJ2-3; a possible D gene is TRBD1 (6 bases). Material: PBMCs. The TCR originated in a man between 40 and 49 years old in good health and CMV-seropositive. The chain's CDR3 is CASSLVGTQAATDTQYF. As DNA, the CDR3 is TGTGCCAGCAGCTTGGTTGGGACACAAGCCGCCACAGATACGCAGTATTTT.